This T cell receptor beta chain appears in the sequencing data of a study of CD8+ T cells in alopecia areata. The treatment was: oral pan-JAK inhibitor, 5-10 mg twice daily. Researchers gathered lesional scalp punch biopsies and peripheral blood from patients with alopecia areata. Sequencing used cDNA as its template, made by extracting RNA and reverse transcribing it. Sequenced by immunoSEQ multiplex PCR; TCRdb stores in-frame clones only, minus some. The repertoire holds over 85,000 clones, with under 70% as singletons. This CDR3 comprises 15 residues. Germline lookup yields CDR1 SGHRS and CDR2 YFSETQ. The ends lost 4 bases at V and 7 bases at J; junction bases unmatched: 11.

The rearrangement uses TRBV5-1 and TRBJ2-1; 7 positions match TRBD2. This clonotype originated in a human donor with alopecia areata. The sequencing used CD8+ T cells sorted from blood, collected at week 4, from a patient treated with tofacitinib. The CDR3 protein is CASSPRDYLSNEQFF. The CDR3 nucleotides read TGCGCCAGCAGCCCCCGGGACTACCTAAGTAATGAGCAGTTCTTC.